The entry below gives a single TCR beta chain sequence along with its context. The target antigen is unknown. The entry originates in a study of CD4+ T cells in melanoma. The study's findings and limits: Diverse differentiation states were reported for melanoma neoantigen-specific CD4+ T cells. CD8+ T cell, macrophage and B cell function reportedly correlated with neoantigen-specific CD4+ T cells.

Data came from immunoSEQ multiplex PCR; TCRdb stores just in-frame clones and leaves some out. The sample lists about 14,000 clones; approximately 63% were seen once. This CDR3 comprises 18 residues. Germline loops: CDR1 WSHSY, CDR2 SAAADI. V dropped 4 bases and J dropped 0 bases, with 16 bases sitting between them. V and J are TRBV10-2 and TRBJ2-6; tentatively, D is TRBD1 (5 bases). The specimen sequenced was cells from a culture (not recorded whether cultured in vitro). The sequence came from a human donor with melanoma. Here the CDR3 DNA reads TGCGCCAGCAGTGGAAGGGGTTGGGGCCTCTCTGGGGCCAACGTCCTGACTTTC. It encodes CASSGRGWGLSGANVLTF.